The rows below give T cell receptor beta chains drawn from one sample of a study of shared clonotypes between healthy human individuals. Produced via immunoSEQ multiplex PCR; TCRdb's table is partial and in-frame only. This table has 950,000 to 1,100,000 clones, around 74% appearing once. The sample comprised memory CD4+ T cells sorted from blood. The receptors were gathered from a young man in good health. CDR3s include the opening cysteine and the closing phenylalanine or tryptophan. Each record gives: J gene, D gene, CDR3 length, V gene, clone size, CDR3 DNA, CDR3 protein. The D gene is left open where the match is weak. Clone sizes are given selectively: once, few, many, or a class where the clone is expanded.

>TRBJ2-3|TRBD2|13|TRBV18|.
TGTGCCAGCTCACCTCAGGGAGGGGATACGCAGTATTTT
CASSPQGGDTQYF
>TRBJ2-3|.|13|TRBV6-6|once
TGTGCCAGCAGGTTCGGGGGCGGGGATACGCAGTATTTT
CASRFGGGDTQYF
>TRBJ1-1|.|15|TRBV5-1|.
TGCGCCAGCAGCTTACAGGGTAACTCGAACACTGAAGCTTTCTTT
CASSLQGNSNTEAFF
>TRBJ2-7|.|13|TRBV9|once
TGTGCCAGCAGCTACCGGGACAAGGGCGAGCAGTACTTC
CASSYRDKGEQYF
>TRBJ1-5|TRBD1|14|TRBV27|many
TGTGCCAGTGGGACAGGCTGGGGGAATCAGCCCCAGCATTTT
CASGTGWGNQPQHF
>TRBJ2-2|.|15|TRBV19|.
TGTGCCAGTAGTATCACCGGGTCGAACACCGGGGAGCTGTTTTTT
CASSITGSNTGELFF
>TRBJ2-3|TRBD2|18|TRBV4-1|.
TGCGCCAGCAGCCAAGAGGGACTAGCGGGGGGGCCACTGTTTACGCAGTATTTT
CASSQEGLAGGPLFTQYF
>TRBJ1-2|.|17|TRBV6-1|.
TGTGCCAGCAGTGTCTCCGGCGGGGGAGGGCAAGGCTATGGCTACACCTTC
CASSVSGGGGQGYGYTF
>TRBJ1-1|TRBD1|15|TRBV6-5|few
TGTGCCAGCAGGTCTAGACAGGGAAGGGGCACTGAAGCTTTCTTT
CASRSRQGRGTEAFF
>TRBJ1-6|TRBD1|16|TRBV27|.
TGTGCCAGCAGTCCCCCTCGGGACAGGTGGGTTTCACCCCTCCACTTT
CASSPPRDRWVSPLHF
>TRBJ2-3|TRBD2|15|TRBV10-3|.
TGTGCCAGCCTCGATTTAGCGGGGGGCACAGATACGCAGTATTTT
CASLDLAGGTDTQYF
>TRBJ1-1|.|14|TRBV5-6|.
TGTGCCAGCAGCACAGACCGGGGGAACACTGAAGCTTTCTTT
CASSTDRGNTEAFF